This T cell receptor (beta chain) was recorded in a study of shared T cell receptors in the human thymus. On this clone itself: Its ends do not fully match the called genes, so a read error is possible.

The assay was immunoSEQ multiplex PCR, and TCRdb's table has in-frame clones only and misses some. The table lists more than 550,000 clones, 80% to 90% of them singletons, with more than 0.01% in the top ten. The same data also contributed to another study, on human thymus T cells.

This TCR was recovered from a girl in the first two years of life with a congenital heart defect. The source material was thymocytes.

CDR3: CASSVNRVF. CDR3 sequence (DNA): TGTGCCAGCAGCGTGAACAGGGTATTC. The chain uses TRBV9 and TRBJ2-7; TRBD1 is a possible D gene (6 bases). The CDR3 loop spans 9 amino acids. Germline V CDR1 and CDR2: SGDLS, YYNGEE.